This record concerns one T cell receptor (beta chain) sequence. This record belongs to a study of blood T cell repertoires in COVID-19. About the study: Researchers got acute and convalescent COVID-19 samples from the United States, Italy and Spain. PBMCs, B-cell-depleted T cells, or T cells provided the cDNA or gDNA that made up the material.

Germline V gene data show CDR1 as KGHDR and CDR2 as SFDVKD. V lost 12 bases and J lost 3, with 20 bases in between. This CDR3 has 15 amino acids. Per the original methods: Nucleated cell counts were estimated from reference gene primer amplification. Generated by immunoSEQ multiplex PCR, the TCRdb table keeps only in-frame clones and is missing some. The V and J calls and the clone size are those of that table, but D and trimming were determined from the DNA. The top ten hold 6.3% of the sample, which has 65,000 to 70,000 clones, more than 75% seen once. Source material: peripheral blood. This clonotype was sampled from a woman aged 60-75 years with acute or convalescent COVID-19. The chain carries TRBV24-1 and TRBJ2-1, with D uncertain. The CDR3 loop is CASPVLQRHYNEQFF. Written as DNA, the CDR3 is TGTGCCTCCCCAGTCCTACAGAGACACTACAATGAGCAGTTCTTC.